This T cell receptor (beta chain) was documented in a study of cytomegalovirus exposure and HLA in healthy donors. This CDR3 spans 15 amino acids. CDR1 is MRHNA and CDR2 is SNTAGT in the germline V gene. The germline V and J ends were trimmed by 0 bases and 3 bases, with 10 bases remaining between them. Remarks on this clone: As yet, its antigen is unknown.

Overall study results and limits: The CMV antigen specificity of a few CMV-associated chains was confirmed through in vitro analysis.

60 Vbeta and 13 Jbeta primers were used in PCR. Assay used: immunoSEQ multiplex PCR; TCRdb lists only in-frame clones, some missing. This sample's table reports fewer than 100,000 clones. The sequenced sample consisted of PBMCs. The TCR was taken from a man aged 18 to 29 in good health and CMV-seropositive. The chain is built from TRBV6-4 and TRBJ2-3, with a tentative D call TRBD1 (5 bases). The CDR3 protein is CASSDSQGTTDTQYF. CDR3 in DNA: TGTGCCAGCAGTGACTCCCAGGGAACGACAGATACGCAGTATTTT.